The following is a TCR beta chain sequence with its context. The sample comes from a study of cytotoxic CD8 clonotypes in ibrutinib-treated CLL. Study at large: Roughly 10 relapsed/refractory, approximately 15 treatment-naive; fewer than 18 IGHV unmutated. Partial response occurred in roughly 24 patients and complete response in 2; at median approximately 71 months, around 14 remained remitted and approximately twelve progressed. The authors obtained response samples at a median of around 11 months of treatment, range 6 to 36.

Clones were sequenced by immunoSEQ multiplex PCR, and TCRdb holds only the in-frame ones, with some missing. The table has some 350,000 clones, about 64% seen once. The TCR originated in a human donor with chronic lymphocytic leukemia. This material consisted of PBMCs, taken after 36 months of ibrutinib treatment.

The CDR3 nucleotides are TGCGCCAGCAGCCAAGTTGGGGATGGGACCTACGAGCAGTACTTC. Amino acid sequence: CASSQVGDGTYEQYF. The chain carries TRBV4-1 and TRBJ2-7; D not certain. V shed 1 base and J shed 2 bases, with 12 bases lying between them. CDR3 size: 15 residues. Germline V lookup: CDR1 MGHRA, CDR2 YSYEKL.